The clone carrying this T cell receptor beta chain occurred once. The antigen remains undetermined. CDR1 is SNHLY and CDR2 is FYNNEI in the germline V gene. The V and J ends lost 7 bases and 4 bases respectively, with 13 bases between them. The CDR3 sequence is 13 residues long. This specimen comes from a study of cytomegalovirus exposure and HLA in healthy donors. The study's findings and limits: Later on, an analysis found that several of the most significant clusters appeared to be linked to common viral pathogens, which included parvovirus B19. Cytomegalovirus-associated status was assigned to 150 or so TCR beta chains. V- and J-gene trimming of TCR beta was linked (in a later analysis) to a missense DCLRE1C variant. According to a later analysis, most TCR beta chains associated with CMV appeared HLA-restricted.

The PCR was carried out with 60 Vbeta primers and 13 Jbeta primers. The repertoire was sequenced with immunoSEQ multiplex PCR; TCRdb's copy has only in-frame clones and lacks some. The sample shows fewer than 200,000 clones, 80% of them seen only once. The chain joins TRBV2 to TRBJ1-1; D call uncertain. Sequenced material: PBMCs. This TCR was recovered from a woman aged 45-65 years in good health and CMV-seronegative. The CDR3 sequence is CASTMEGSTEAFF. In DNA form, the CDR3 reads TGTGCCAGCACCATGGAGGGTAGCACTGAAGCTTTCTTT. Full variable domain (missing parts from reference TRBV2 and TRBJ1-1): EPEVTQTPSHQVTQMGQEVILRCVPISNHLYFYWYRQILGQKVEFLVSFYNNEISEKSEIFDDQFSVERPDGSNFTLKIRSTKLEDSAMYFCASTMEGSTEAFFGQGTRLTVV.